This T cell receptor beta chain was captured in a study of blood T cell repertoires in COVID-19. The CDR3 length is 19 residues. Germline values: CDR1 KGHDR, CDR2 SFDVKD. Germline trimming cut 9 bases from V and 4 bases from J; bases unmatched to any gene: 15. Original data processing: The assay estimated nucleated cells by amplifying reference gene primers. TCRdb keeps only in-frame clones here, not all; method: immunoSEQ multiplex PCR. Clonal size and the V and J genes are those of that table, whereas D and trimming came from the DNA. The top ten hold around 8% of the sample, which has 150,000 to 200,000 clones, roughly 80% seen once. This clone is a singleton in its sample.

The chain carries TRBV24-1 and TRBJ2-2, with 14 bases aligning to TRBD2. Sequenced sample: peripheral blood. The clonotype was recovered from a woman in her 70s with COVID-19, enrolled during active disease. As DNA, the CDR3 is TGTGCCACCGGGACCTTCACGGGACTAGCGGGAGATGTCACCGGGGAGCTGTTTTTT. This sequence encodes CATGTFTGLAGDVTGELFF.